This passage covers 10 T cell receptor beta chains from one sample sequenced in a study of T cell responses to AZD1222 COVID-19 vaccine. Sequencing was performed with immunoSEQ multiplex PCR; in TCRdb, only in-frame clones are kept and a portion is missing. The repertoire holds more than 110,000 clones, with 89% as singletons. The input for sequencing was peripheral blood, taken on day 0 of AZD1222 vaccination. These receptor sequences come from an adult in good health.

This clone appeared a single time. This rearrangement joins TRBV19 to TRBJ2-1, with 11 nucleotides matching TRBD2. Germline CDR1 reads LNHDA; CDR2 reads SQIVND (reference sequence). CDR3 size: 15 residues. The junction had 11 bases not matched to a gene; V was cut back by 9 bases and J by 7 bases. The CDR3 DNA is TGTGCCAGCTCAATGACTAGCGGGATGGGGAATGAGCAGTTCTTC. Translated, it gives CASSMTSGMGNEQFF.

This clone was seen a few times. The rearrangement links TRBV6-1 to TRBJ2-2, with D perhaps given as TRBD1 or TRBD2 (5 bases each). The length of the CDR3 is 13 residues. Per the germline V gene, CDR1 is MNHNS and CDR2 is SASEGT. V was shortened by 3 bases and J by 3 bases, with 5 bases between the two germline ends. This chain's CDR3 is CASSEGDTGELFF. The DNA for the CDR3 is TGTGCCAGCAGTGAGGGGGACACCGGGGAGCTGTTTTTT.

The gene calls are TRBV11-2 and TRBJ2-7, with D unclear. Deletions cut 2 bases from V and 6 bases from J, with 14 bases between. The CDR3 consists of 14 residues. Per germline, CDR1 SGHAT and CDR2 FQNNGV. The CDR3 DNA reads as TGTGCCAGCAGCTTATGTAGTCCCCAGTGCGAGCAGTACTTC. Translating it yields CASSLCSPQCEQYF.

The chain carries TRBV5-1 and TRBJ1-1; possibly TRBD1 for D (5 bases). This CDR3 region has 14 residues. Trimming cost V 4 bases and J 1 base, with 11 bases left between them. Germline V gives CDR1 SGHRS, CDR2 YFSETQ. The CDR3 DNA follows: TGCGCCAGCAGCGCGGGACCTGGGAACACTGAAGCTTTCTTT. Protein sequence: CASSAGPGNTEAFF.

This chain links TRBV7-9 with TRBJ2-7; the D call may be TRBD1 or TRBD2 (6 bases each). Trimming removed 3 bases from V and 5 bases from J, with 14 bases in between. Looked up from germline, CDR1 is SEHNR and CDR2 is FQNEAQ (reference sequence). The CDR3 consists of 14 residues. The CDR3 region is CASSLGGANHEQYF. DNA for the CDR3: TGTGCCAGCAGCTTGGGGGGCGCAAATCACGAGCAGTACTTC.

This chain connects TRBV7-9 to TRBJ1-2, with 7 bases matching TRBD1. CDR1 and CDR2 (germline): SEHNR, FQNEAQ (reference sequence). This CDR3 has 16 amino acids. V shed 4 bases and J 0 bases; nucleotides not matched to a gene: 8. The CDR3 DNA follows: TGTGCCAGCAGCTATACCGGGACAGTATCTAACTATGGCTACACCTTC. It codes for CASSYTGTVSNYGYTF.

The CDR3 reads CASSEGGGVYEQYF. The CDR3 region has the DNA TGTGCCAGCAGTGAAGGGGGTGGGGTCTACGAGCAGTACTTC. V gene TRBV2 combines with J gene TRBJ2-7; D call uncertain. Germline lookup yields CDR1 SNHLY and CDR2 FYNNEI. There are 14 residues in the CDR3. Trimming removed 1 base at V and 3 bases at J, with 10 bases between. The full variable domain, with the rest looked up from reference TRBV2 and TRBJ2-7, is EPEVTQTPSHQVTQMGQEVILRCVPISNHLYFYWYRQILGQKVEFLVSFYNNEISEKSEIFDDQFSVERPDGSNFTLKIRSTKLEDSAMYFCASSEGGGVYEQYFGPGTRLTVT.

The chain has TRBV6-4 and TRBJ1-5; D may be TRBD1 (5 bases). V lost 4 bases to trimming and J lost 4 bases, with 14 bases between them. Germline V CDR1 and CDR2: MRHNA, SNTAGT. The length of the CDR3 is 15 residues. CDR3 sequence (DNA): TGTGCCAGCAGTGTAGCGGGGGGGGTTAATCAGCCCCAGCATTTT. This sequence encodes CASSVAGGVNQPQHF.

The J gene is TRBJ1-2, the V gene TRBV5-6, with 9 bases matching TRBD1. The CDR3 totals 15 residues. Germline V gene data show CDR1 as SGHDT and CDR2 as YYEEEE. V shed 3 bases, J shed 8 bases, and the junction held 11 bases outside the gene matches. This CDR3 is CASSYDYRGLGGYTF. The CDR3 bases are TGTGCCAGCAGCTATGACTACAGGGGGCTCGGAGGCTACACCTTC.

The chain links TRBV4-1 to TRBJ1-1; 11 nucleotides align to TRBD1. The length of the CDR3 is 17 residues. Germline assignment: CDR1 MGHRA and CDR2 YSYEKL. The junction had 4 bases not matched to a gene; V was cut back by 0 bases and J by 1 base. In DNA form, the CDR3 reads TGCGCCAGCAGCCAAGAGGGGACAGGGGGAGGGAACACTGAAGCTTTCTTT. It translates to CASSQEGTGGGNTEAFF.